This T cell receptor (beta chain) was profiled in a study of T-cell memory formation after mild COVID-19. Study-level points and caveats: The authors left the SARS-CoV-2 specificity of second-wave clones peaking on day 37 unconfirmed. The main location of contracting CD4+ clones was CM and EM, and that of contracting CD8+ clones was EMRA.

The count of this clonotype is one. Its antigen is not known. Germline V gene sequence: CDR1 SGHAT, CDR2 FQNNGV. V shed 5 bases and J shed 0 bases, with 13 bases lying between them. CDR3 length: 15 residues. TCRdb re-derived calls from the 5' RACE reads in MiXCR, one entry per CDR3 protein. The top ten clones hold about 39% of a sample with roughly 110,000 distinct CDR3 sequences, 13% to 15% of them seen once. The V gene is TRBV11-2, the J gene TRBJ2-5; D gene ambiguous. The sequence was obtained from a young man who had mild COVID-19 (a few samples of this study predate the infection). Cell type and time point are not known. The sequencing sample was made of PBMCs or a T cell subset sorted from them (not recorded which). The CDR3 is CASSPPIRYQETQYF. CDR3 DNA: TGTGCCAGCAGCCCCCCAATCCGGTACCAAGAGACCCAGTACTTC.